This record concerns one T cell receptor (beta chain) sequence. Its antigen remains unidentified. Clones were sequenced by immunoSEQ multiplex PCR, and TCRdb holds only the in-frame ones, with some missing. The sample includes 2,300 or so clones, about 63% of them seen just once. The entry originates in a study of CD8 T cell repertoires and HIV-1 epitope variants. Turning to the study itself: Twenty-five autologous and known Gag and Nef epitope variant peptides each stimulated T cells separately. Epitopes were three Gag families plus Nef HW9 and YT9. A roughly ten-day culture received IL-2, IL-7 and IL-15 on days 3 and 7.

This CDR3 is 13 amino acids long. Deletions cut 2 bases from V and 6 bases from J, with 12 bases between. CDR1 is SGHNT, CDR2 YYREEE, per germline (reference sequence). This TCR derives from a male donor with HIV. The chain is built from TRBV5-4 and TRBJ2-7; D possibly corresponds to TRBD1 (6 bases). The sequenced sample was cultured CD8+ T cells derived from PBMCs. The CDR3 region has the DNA TGTGCCAGCAGCTTCGGACAGTCTGGCGAGCAGTACTTC. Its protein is CASSFGQSGEQYF. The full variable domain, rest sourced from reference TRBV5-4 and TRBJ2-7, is ETGVTQSPTHLIKTRGQQVTLRCSSQSGHNTVSWYQQALGQGPQFIFQYYREEENGRGNFPPRFSGLQFPNYSSELNVNALELDDSALYLCASSFGQSGEQYFGPGTRLTVT.